This T cell receptor beta chain was retrieved from a study of identical twins. The study's findings and limits: Among out-of-frame alpha sequences shared by twins, low generation probability occurred in excess. Cord blood beta clonotypes present at high abundance carried fewer insertions; no such pattern appeared in memory repertoires.

In the case of this clonotype: Its antigen remains unidentified.

Each CDR3 protein is one row after TCRdb ran MiXCR on the 5' RACE reads. Of some 330,000 distinct CDR3 sequences listed, 7% to 9.5% are singletons. The germline V gene has CDR1 SGHRS and CDR2 YFSETQ. The CDR3 runs 14 residues. V was shortened by 5 bases and J by 1 base, with 13 bases between the two germline ends. This TCR was sampled from a woman aged 45-59 years in good health. The chain uses TRBV5-1 and TRBJ2-7, with D possibly being TRBD1 (6 bases). Sequences were obtained from naive T cells sorted from blood. The CDR3 DNA reads TGCGCCAGCAGGCCAGGACAGAGTTCCTACGAGCAGTACTTC. This codes for CASRPGQSSYEQYF.